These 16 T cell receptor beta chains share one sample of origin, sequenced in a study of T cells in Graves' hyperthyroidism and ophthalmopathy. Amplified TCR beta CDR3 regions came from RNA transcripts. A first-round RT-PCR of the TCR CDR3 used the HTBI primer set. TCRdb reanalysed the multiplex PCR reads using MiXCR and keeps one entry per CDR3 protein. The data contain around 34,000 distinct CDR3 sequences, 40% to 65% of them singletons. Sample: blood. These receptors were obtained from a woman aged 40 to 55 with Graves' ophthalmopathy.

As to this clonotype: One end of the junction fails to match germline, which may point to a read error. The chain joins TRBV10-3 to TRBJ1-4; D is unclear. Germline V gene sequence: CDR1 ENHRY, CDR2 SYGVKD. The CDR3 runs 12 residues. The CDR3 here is CAISADNEKLFF. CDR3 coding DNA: TGTGCCATCAGTGCAGATAATGAAAAACTGTTTTTC.

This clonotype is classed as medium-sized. The CDR3 DNA reads as TGTGCCACCAGTGATTTTCAGGGATATAGCACAGATACGCAGTATTTT. Translated: CATSDFQGYSTDTQYF. V and J are TRBV24-1 and TRBJ2-3, with D possibly matching TRBD1 (5 bases). This CDR3 comprises 16 residues. Per germline, CDR1 KGHDR and CDR2 SFDVKD. V was pared by 1 base and J by 0 bases, with 10 bases between.

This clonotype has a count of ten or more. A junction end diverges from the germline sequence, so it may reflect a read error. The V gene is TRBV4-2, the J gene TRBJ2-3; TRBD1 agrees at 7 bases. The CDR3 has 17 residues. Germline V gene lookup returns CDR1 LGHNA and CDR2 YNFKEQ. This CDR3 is CASSQEGRGWGTDTQYF. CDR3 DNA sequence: TGTGCCAGCAGCCAAGAAGGCAGGGGGTGGGGCACGGATACGCAGTATTTT.

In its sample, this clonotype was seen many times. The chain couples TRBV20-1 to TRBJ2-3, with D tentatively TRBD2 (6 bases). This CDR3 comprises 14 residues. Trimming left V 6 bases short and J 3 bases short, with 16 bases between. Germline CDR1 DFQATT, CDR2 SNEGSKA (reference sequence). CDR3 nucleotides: TGCAGTGCACATGGAGGGAGGAGGACAGATACGCAGTATTTT. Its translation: CSAHGGRRTDTQYF.

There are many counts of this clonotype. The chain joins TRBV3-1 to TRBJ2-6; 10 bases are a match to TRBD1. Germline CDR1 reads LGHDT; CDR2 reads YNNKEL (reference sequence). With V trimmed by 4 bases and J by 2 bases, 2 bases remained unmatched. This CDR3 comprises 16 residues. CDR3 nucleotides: TGTGCCAGCAGCCGACAGGGGGCGACTGGGGCCAACGTCCTGACTTTC. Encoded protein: CASSRQGATGANVLTF.

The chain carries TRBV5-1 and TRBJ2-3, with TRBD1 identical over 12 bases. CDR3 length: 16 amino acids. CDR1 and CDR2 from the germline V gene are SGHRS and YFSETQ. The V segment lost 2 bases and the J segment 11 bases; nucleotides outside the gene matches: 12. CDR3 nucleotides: TGCGCCAGCAGCTTTCTCCAGGGGACAGGGGGCGTTGAGCAGTATTTT. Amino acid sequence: CASSFLQGTGGVEQYF.

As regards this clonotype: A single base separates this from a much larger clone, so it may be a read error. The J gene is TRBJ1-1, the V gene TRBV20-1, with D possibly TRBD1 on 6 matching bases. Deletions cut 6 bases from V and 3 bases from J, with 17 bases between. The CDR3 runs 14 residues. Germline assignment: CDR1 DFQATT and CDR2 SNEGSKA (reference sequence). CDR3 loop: CSAMGGGGHTEAFF. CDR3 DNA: TGCAGTGCAATGGGGGGGGGCGGGCACACTGAAGCTTTCTTT.

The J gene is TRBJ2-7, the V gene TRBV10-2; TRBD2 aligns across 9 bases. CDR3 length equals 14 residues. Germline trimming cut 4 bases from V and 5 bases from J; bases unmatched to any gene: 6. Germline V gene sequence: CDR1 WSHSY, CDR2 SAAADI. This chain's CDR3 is CASSVVAGVDEQYF. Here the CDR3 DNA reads TGCGCCAGCAGTGTCGTAGCGGGGGTTGACGAGCAGTACTTC.

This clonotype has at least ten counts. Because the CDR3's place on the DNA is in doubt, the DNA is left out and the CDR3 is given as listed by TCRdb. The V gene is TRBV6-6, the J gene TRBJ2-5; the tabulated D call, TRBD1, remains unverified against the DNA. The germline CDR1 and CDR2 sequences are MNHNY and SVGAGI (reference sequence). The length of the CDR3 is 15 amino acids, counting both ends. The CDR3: CASSSSGHLQETQYF.

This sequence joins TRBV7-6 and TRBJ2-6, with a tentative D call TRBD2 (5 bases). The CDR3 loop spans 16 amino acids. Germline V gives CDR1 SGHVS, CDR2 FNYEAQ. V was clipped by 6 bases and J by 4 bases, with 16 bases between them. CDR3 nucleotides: TGTGCCAGCAGTGCTAGCCTCTTCTCCGGGGCCAACGTCCTGACTTTC. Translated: CASSASLFSGANVLTF.

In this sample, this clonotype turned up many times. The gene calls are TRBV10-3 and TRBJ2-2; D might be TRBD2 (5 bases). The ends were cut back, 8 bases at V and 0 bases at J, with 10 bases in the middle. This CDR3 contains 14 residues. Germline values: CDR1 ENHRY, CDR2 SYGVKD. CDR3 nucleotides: TGTGCCATCGGGGAGTGGGCGAACACCGGGGAGCTGTTTTTT. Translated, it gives CAIGEWANTGELFF.

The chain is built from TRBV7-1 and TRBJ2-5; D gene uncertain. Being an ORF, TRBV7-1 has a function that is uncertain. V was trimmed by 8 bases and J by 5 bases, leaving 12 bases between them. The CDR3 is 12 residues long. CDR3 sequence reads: CASGLVTETQYF. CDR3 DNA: TGTGCCAGCGGCCTTGTCACTGAGACCCAGTACTTC.

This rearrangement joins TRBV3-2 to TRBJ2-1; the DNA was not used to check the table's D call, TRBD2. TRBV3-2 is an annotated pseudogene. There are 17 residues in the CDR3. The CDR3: CASSQLKLVLGGNEQFF. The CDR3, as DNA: TGTGCCAGCAGCCAATTAAAATTGGTTCTGGGAGGCAATGAGCAGTTCTTC.

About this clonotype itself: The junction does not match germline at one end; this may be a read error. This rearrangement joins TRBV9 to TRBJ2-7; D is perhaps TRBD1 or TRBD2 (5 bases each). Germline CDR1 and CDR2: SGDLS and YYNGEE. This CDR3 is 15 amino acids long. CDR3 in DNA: TGTGTCAGCATCGTAGGGGAGTTCCGCTCCTACGAGCAGTACTTC. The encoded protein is CVSIVGEFRSYEQYF.

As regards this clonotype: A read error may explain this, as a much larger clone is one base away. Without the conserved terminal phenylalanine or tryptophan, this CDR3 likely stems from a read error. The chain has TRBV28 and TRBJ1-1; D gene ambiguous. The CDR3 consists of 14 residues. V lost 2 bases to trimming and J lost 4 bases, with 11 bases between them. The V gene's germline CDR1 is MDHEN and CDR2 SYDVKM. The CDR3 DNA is TGTGCCAGCAGTTTAGTTACCGGGAGCACTGAAGCTTTCTTG. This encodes CASSLVTGSTEAFL.

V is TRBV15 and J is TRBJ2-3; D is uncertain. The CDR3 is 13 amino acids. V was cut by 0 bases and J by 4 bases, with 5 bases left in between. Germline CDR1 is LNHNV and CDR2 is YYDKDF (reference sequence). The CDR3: CATSRDLADTQYF. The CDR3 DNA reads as TGTGCCACCAGCAGAGACTTGGCAGATACGCAGTATTTT.